This paragraph reports one TCR beta chain. These data are taken from a study of blood T cell repertoires in COVID-19. The overall study: Samples of COVID-19 (acute and convalescent) were obtained from the United States, Italy and Spain. PBMCs, B-cell-depleted T cells, or T cells were the source of the cDNA or gDNA that made up the material.

Per the authors' pipeline: Reference gene primers were amplified, and this amplification served to estimate nucleated cell counts. This table comes from immunoSEQ multiplex PCR, and its TCRdb copy is limited to in-frame clones, with some not included. V, J and clone size reflect that table, while D and trimming were determined from the DNA. The sample contains hundreds of thousands of clones, roughly 90% of which appear only once. Trimming removed 0 bases from V and 3 bases from J, with 15 bases in between. The CDR3 is made up of 16 amino acids. CDR1 and CDR2 from the germline V gene are MNHNY and SVGAGI (reference sequence).

Specimen: peripheral blood. The sequence derives from a woman between 45 and 60 years old with active or convalescent COVID-19. V gene TRBV6-6 combines with J gene TRBJ2-7; D remains unclear. The CDR3 region is CASSYSARYNIYEQYF. Written as DNA, the CDR3 is TGTGCCAGCAGTTACTCGGCCCGTTATAATATCTACGAGCAGTACTTC.